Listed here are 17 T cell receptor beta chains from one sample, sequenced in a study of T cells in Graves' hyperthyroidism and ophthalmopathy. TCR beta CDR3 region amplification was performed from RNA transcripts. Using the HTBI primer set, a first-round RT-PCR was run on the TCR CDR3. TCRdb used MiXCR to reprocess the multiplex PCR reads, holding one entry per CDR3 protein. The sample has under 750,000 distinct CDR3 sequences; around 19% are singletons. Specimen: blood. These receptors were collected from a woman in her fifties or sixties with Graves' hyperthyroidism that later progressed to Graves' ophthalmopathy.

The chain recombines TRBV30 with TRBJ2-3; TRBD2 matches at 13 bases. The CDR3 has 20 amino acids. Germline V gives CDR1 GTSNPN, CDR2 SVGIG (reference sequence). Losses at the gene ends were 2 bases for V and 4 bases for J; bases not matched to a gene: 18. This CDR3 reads CAWSSPPGGTSGAVADTQYF. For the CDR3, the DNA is TGTGCCTGGAGTTCGCCCCCAGGTGGGACTAGCGGGGCCGTCGCAGATACGCAGTATTTT.

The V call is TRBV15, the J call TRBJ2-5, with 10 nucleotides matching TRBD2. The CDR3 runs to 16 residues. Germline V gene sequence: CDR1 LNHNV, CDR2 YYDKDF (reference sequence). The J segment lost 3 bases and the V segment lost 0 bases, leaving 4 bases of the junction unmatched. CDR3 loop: CATSREPLAGEETQYF. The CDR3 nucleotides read TGTGCCACCAGCAGAGAGCCCCTAGCGGGGGAAGAGACCCAGTACTTC.

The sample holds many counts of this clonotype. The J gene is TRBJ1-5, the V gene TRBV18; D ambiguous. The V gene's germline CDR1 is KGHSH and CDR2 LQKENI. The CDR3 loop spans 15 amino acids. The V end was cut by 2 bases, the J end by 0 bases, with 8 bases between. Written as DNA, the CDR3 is TGTGCCAGCTCACCAGACGGCCATAGCAATCAGCCCCAGCATTTT. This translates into CASSPDGHSNQPQHF.

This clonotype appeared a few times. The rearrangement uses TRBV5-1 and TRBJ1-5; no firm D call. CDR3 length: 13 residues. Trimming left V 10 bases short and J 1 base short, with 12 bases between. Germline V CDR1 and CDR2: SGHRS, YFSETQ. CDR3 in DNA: TGCGCCGAGATGGGTAGGAGCAATCAGCCCCAGCATTTT. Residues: CAEMGRSNQPQHF.

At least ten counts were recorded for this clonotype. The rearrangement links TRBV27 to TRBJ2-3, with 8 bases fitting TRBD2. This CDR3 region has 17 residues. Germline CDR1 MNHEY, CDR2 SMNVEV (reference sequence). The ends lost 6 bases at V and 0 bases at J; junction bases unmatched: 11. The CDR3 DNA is TGTGCCAGCAGACGACTCCTCGGGGGGGTTAGCACAGATACGCAGTATTTT. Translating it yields CASRRLLGGVSTDTQYF.

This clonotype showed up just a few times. The CDR3, as DNA: TGTGCCAGCAGCCCGACTAGCGGGGGGAATACCTACTCCTACAATGAGCAGTTCTTC. Translation gives CASSPTSGGNTYSYNEQFF. The chain links TRBV9 to TRBJ2-1; 13 nucleotides align to TRBD2. This CDR3 has 19 amino acids. CDR1 SGDLS and CDR2 YYNGEE come from the germline V gene. The V and J ends lost 4 bases and 0 bases, in that order; junction bases with no gene match: 10.

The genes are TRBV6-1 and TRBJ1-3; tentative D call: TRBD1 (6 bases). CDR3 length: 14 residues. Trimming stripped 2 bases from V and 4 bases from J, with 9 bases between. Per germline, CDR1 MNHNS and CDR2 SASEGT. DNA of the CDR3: TGTGCCAGCAGTGAACGCGGGACAGGAAACACCATATATTTT. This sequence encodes CASSERGTGNTIYF.

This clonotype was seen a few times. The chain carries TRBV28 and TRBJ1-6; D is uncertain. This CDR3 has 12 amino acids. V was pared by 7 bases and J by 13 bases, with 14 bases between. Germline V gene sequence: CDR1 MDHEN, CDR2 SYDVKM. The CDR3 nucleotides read TGTGCCAGCACTTCGACGAGATGGCCCCTCCACTTT. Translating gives CASTSTRWPLHF.

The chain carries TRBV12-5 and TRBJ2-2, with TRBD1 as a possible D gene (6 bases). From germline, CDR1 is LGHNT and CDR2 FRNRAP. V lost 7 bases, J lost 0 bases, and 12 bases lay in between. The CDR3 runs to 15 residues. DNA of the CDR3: TGTGCTAGTGCCTTGGACAGAACGAACACCGGGGAGCTGTTTTTT. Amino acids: CASALDRTNTGELFF.

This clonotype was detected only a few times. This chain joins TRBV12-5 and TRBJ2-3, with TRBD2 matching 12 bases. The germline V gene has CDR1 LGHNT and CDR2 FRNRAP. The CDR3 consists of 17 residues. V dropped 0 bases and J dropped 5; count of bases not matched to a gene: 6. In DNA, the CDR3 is TGTGCTAGTGGTTTGGTTCTAGCGGGGGGGCCAAGAGATACGCAGTATTTT. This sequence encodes CASGLVLAGGPRDTQYF. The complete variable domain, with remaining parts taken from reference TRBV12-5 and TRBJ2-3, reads DARVTQTPRHKVTEMGQEVTMRCQPILGHNTVFWYRQTMMQGLELLAYFRNRAPLDDSGMPKDRFSAEMPDATLATLKIQPSEPRDSAVYFCASGLVLAGGPRDTQYFGPGTRLTVL.

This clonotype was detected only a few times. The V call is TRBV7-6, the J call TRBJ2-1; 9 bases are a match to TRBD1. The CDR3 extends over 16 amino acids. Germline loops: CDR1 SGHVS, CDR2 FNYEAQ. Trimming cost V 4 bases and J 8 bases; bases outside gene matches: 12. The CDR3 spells CASSSPARTGEDEQFF. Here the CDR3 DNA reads TGTGCCAGCAGCTCTCCGGCCAGGACAGGGGAGGATGAGCAGTTCTTC.

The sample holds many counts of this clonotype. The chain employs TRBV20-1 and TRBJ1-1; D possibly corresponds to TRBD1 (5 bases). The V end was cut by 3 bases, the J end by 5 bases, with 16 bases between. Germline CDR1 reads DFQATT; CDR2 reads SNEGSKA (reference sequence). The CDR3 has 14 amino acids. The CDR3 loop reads CSASSRGGGTEAFF. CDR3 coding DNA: TGCAGTGCTAGTTCCCGGGGGGGAGGTACTGAAGCTTTCTTT.

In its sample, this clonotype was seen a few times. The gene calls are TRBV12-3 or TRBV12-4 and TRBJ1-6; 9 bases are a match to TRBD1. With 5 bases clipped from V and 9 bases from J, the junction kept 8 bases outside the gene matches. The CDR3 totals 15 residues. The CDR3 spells CASSPPGTGISPLHF. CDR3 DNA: TGTGCCAGCAGTCCCCCCGGGACAGGGATTTCACCCCTCCACTTT.

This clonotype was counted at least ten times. CDR3 DNA: TGTGCCAGCAGCCCTCGGACGGGGGCGGATGTCCAGCATTTT. Translated: CASSPRTGADVQHF. This rearrangement joins TRBV5-5 to TRBJ1-5; D is perhaps TRBD1 (6 bases). In germline, CDR1 is SGHKS, CDR2 YYEKEE (reference sequence). The CDR3 is 14 residues long. Between the trimmed V and J ends, which lost 4 bases and 12 bases, there was a span of 20 bases.

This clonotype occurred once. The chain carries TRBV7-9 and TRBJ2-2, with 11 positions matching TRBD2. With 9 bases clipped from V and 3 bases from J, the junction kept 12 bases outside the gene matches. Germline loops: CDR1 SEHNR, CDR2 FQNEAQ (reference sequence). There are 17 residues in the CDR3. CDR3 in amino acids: CASRARTSGGDTGELFF. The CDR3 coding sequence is TGTGCCAGTCGGGCACGAACTAGCGGGGGAGACACCGGGGAGCTGTTTTTT.

CDR3 residues: CASSGGLAGTAEQFF. The CDR3 coding sequence is TGTGCCAGCAGCGGAGGGCTAGCGGGAACCGCTGAGCAGTTCTTC. The rearrangement links TRBV11-1 to TRBJ2-1, with 9 bases aligning to TRBD2. The CDR3 has 15 residues. Germline values: CDR1 SGHAT, CDR2 FQDESV (reference sequence). The V gene end was trimmed by 5 bases and the J gene end by 9 bases; junction bases not matched to a gene: 11.

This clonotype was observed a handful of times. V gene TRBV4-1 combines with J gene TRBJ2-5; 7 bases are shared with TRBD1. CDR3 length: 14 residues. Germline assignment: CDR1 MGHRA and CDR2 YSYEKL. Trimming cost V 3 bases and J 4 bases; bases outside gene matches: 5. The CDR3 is CASSQDRLLETQYF. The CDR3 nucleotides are TGCGCCAGCAGCCAGGACAGGTTGCTAGAGACCCAGTACTTC.